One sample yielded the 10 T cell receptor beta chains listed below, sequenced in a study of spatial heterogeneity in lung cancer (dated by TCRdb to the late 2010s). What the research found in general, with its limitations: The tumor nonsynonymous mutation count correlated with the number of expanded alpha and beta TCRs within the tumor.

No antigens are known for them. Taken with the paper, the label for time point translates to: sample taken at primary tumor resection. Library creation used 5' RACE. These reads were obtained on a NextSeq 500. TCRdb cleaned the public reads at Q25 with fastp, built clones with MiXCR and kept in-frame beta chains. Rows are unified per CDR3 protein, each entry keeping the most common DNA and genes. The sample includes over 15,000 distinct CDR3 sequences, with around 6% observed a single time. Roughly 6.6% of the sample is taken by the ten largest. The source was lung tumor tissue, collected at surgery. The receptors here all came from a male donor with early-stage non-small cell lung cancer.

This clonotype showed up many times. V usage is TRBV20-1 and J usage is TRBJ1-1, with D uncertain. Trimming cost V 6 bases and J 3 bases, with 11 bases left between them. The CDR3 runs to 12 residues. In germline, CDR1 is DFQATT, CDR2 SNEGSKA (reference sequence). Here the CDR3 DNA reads TGCAGTGCCGCCTTTGGCGACACTGAAGCTTTCTTT. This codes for CSAAFGDTEAFF.

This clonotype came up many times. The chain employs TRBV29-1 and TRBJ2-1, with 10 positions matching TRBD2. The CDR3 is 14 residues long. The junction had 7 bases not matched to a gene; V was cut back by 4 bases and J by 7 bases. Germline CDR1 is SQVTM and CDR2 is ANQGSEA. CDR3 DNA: TGCAGCGTTGGCAGAGCGGGGGGGCCGAATGAGCAGTTCTTC. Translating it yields CSVGRAGGPNEQFF.

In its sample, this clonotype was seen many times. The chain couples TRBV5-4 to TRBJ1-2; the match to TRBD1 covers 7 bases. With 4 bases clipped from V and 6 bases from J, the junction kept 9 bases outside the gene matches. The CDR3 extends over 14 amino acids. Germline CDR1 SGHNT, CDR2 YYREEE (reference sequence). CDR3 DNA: TGTGCCAGCAGCGGTGGTCAGGGGGAGGATGGCTACACCTTC. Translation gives CASSGGQGEDGYTF. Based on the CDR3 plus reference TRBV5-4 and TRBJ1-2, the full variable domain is ETGVTQSPTHLIKTRGQQVTLRCSSQSGHNTVSWYQQALGQGPQFIFQYYREEENGRGNFPPRFSGLQFPNYSSELNVNALELDDSALYLCASSGGQGEDGYTFGSGTRLTVV.

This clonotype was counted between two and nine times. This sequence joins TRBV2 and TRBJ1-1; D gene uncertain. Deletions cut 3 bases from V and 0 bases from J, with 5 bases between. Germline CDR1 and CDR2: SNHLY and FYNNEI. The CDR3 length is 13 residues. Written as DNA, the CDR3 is TGTGCCAGCAGTGACCCGCTGAACACTGAAGCTTTCTTT. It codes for CASSDPLNTEAFF.

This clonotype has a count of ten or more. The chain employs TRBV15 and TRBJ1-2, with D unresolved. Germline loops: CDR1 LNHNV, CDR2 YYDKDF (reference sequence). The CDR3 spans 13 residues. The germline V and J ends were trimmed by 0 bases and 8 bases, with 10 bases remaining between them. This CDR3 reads CATSRDRAGGYTF. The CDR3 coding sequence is TGTGCCACCAGCAGAGATCGGGCGGGAGGCTACACCTTC.

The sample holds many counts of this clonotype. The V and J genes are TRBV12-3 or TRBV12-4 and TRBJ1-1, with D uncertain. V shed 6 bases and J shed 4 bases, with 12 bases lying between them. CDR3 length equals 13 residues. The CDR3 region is CASSVGPLTEAFF. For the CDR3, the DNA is TGTGCCAGCAGCGTGGGCCCACTCACTGAAGCTTTCTTT.

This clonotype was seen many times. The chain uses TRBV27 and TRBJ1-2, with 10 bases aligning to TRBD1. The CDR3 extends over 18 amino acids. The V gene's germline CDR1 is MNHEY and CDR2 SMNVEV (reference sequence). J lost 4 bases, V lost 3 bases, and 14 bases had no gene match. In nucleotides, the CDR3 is TGTGCCAGCAGTTTGATTTTTGAGAAGACAGGGGGCGTCTATGGCTACACCTTC. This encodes CASSLIFEKTGGVYGYTF.

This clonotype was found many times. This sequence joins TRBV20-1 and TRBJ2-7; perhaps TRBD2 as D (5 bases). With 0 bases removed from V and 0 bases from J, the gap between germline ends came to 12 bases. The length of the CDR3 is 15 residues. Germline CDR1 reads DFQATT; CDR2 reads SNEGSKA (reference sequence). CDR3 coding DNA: TGCAGTGCTAGAGATCAGACTATCCCCTCCTACGAGCAGTACTTC. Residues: CSARDQTIPSYEQYF.

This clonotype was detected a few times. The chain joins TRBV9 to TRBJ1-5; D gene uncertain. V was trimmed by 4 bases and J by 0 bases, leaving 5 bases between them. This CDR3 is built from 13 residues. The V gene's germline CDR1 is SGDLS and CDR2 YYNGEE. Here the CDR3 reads CASSPSSNQPQHF. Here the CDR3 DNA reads TGTGCCAGCAGCCCTAGTAGCAATCAGCCCCAGCATTTT. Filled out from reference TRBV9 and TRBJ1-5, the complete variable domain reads DSGVTQTPKHLITATGQRVTLRCSPRSGDLSVYWYQQSLDQGLQFLIQYYNGEERAKGNILERFSAQQFPDLHSELNLSSLELGDSALYFCASSPSSNQPQHFGDGTRLSIL.

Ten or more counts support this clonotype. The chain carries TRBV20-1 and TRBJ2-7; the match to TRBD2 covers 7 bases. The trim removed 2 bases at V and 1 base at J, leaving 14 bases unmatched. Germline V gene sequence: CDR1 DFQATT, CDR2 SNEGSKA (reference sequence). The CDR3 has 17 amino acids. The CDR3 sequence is CSARWTRGAGRSYEQYF. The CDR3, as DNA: TGCAGTGCTAGATGGACCCGGGGAGCGGGAAGGTCCTACGAGCAGTACTTC.